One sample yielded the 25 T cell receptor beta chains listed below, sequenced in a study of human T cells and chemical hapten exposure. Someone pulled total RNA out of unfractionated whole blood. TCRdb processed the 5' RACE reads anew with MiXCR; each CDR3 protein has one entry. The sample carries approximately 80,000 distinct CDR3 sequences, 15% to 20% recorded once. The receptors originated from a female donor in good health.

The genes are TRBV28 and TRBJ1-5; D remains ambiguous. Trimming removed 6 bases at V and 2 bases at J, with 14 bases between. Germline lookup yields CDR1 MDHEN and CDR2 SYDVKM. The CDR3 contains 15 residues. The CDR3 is CASSLPGGGNQPQHF. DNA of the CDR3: TGTGCCAGCAGCCTTCCGGGCGGAGGCAATCAGCCCCAGCATTTT.

In nucleotides, the CDR3 is TGCAGTGCTGGAAGATATAGCTCCTACAATGAGCAGTTCTTC. This gives the protein CSAGRYSSYNEQFF. This chain joins TRBV20-1 and TRBJ2-1; D gene unclear. The CDR3 totals 14 residues. The germline gives CDR1 DFQATT, CDR2 SNEGSKA (reference sequence). With 5 bases removed from V and 0 bases from J, the gap between germline ends came to 11 bases.

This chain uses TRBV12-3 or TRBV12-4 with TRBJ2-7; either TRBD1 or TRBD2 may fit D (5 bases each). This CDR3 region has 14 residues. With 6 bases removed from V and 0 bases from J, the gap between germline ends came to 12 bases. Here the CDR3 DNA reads TGTGCCAGCAGCCCAGCAGGGACCTCCTACGAGCAGTACTTC. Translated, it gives CASSPAGTSYEQYF.

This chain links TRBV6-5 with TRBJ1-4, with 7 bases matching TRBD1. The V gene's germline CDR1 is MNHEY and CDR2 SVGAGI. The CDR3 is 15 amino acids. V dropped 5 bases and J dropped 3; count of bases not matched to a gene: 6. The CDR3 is CASSPGQAANEKLFF. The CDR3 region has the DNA TGTGCCAGCAGTCCCGGACAGGCGGCTAATGAAAAACTGTTTTTT.

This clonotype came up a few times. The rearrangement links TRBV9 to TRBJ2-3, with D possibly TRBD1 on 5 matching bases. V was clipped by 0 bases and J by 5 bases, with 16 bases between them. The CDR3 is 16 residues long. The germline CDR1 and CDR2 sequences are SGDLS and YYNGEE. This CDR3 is CASSVVGQGGEDTQYF. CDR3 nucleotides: TGTGCCAGCAGCGTAGTGGGGCAGGGCGGTGAAGATACGCAGTATTTT.

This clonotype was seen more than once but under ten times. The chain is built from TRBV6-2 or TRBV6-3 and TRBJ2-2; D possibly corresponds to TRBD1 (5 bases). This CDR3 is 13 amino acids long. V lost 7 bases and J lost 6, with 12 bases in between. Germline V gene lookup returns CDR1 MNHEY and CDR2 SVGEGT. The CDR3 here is CASNVQGAGELFF. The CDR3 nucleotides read TGTGCCAGCAATGTCCAGGGTGCCGGGGAGCTGTTTTTT.

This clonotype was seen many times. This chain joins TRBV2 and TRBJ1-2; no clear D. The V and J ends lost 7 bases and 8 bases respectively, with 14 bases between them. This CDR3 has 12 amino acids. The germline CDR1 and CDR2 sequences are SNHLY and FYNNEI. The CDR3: CASTVTEGGYTF. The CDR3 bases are TGTGCCAGCACGGTCACGGAAGGAGGCTACACCTTC. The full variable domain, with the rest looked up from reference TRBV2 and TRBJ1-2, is EPEVTQTPSHQVTQMGQEVILRCVPISNHLYFYWYRQILGQKVEFLVSFYNNEISEKSEIFDDQFSVERPDGSNFTLKIRSTKLEDSAMYFCASTVTEGGYTFGSGTRLTVV.

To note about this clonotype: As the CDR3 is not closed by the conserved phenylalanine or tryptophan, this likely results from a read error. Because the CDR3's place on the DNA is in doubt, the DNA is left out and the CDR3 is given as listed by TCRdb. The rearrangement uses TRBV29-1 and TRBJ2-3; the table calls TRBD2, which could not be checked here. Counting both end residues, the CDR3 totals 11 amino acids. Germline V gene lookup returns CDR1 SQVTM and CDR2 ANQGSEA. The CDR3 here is CSVLPRIGTAR.

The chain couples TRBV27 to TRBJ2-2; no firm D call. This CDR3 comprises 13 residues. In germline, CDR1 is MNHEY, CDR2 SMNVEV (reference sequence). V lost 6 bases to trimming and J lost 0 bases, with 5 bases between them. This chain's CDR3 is CASSPPNTGELFF. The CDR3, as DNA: TGTGCCAGCAGCCCACCGAACACCGGGGAGCTGTTTTTT.

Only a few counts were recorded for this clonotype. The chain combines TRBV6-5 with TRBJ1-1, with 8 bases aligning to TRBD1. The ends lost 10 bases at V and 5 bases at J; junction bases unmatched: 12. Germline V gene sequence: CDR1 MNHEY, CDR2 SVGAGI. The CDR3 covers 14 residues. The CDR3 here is CATAQNRGYTEAFF. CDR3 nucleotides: TGTGCCACCGCCCAGAACAGGGGGTATACTGAAGCTTTCTTT.

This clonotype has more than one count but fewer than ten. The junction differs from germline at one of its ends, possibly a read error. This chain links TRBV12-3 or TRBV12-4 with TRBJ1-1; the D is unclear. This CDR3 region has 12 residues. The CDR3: CASSSRAARFLF. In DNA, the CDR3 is TGTGCCAGCAGTTCCCGGGCAGCTCGCTTTCTCTTT.

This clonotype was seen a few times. CDR3 nucleotide sequence: TGTGCCAGCAGTCGGACAGGGGAGAGGACTGAAGCTTTCTTT. It codes for CASSRTGERTEAFF. J is TRBJ1-1 and V is TRBV12-3 or TRBV12-4; 9 positions agree with TRBD1. The CDR3 runs to 14 residues. Losses at the gene ends were 5 bases for V and 5 bases for J; bases not matched to a gene: 6.

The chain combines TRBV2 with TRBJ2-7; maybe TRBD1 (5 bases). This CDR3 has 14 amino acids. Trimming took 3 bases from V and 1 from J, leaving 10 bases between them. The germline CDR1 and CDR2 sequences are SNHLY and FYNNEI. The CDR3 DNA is TGTGCCAGCAGTGATGGGGCAGGGTCCTACGAGCAGTACTTC. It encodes CASSDGAGSYEQYF.

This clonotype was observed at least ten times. The CDR3 protein is CSAKDSFNSPLHF. In nucleotides, the CDR3 is TGCAGTGCTAAGGACAGTTTCAATTCACCCCTCCACTTT. The chain links TRBV20-1 to TRBJ1-6; the D gene is possibly TRBD1 (6 bases). Per the germline V gene, CDR1 is DFQATT and CDR2 is SNEGSKA (reference sequence). The CDR3 runs 13 residues. V lost 4 bases and J lost 7, with 11 bases in between.

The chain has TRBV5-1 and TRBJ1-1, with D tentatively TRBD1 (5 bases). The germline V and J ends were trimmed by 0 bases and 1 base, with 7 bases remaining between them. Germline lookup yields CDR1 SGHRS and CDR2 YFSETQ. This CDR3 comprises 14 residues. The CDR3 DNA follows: TGCGCCAGCAGCTTGGATACAGGGAACACTGAAGCTTTCTTT. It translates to CASSLDTGNTEAFF.

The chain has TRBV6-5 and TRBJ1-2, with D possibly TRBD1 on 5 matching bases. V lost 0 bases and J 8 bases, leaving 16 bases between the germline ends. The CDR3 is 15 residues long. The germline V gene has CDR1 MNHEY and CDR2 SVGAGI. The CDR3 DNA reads TGTGCCAGCAGTTACTCTGCCAGGGCTAATGGCGGCTACACCTTC. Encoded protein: CASSYSARANGGYTF.

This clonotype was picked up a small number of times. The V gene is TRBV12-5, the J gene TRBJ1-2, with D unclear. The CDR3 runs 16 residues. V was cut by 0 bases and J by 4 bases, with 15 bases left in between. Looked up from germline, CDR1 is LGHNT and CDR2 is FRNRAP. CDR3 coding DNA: TGTGCTAGTGGTTTGGTACCATCACTCCCGGGCTATGGCTACACCTTC. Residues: CASGLVPSLPGYGYTF. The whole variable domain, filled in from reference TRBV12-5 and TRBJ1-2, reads DARVTQTPRHKVTEMGQEVTMRCQPILGHNTVFWYRQTMMQGLELLAYFRNRAPLDDSGMPKDRFSAEMPDATLATLKIQPSEPRDSAVYFCASGLVPSLPGYGYTFGSGTRLTVV.

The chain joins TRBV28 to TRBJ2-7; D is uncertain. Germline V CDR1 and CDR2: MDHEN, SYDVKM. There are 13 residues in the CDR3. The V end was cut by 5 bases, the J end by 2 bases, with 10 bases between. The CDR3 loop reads CASSPSGTYEQYF. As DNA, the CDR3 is TGTGCCAGCAGTCCTTCGGGCACCTACGAGCAGTACTTC.

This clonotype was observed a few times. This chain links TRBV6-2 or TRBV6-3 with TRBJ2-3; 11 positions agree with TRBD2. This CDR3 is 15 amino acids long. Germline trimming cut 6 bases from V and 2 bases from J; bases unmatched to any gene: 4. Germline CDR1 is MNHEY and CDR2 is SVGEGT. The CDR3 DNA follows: TGTGCCAGCAGACGACTAGCGGGGTCCACAGATACGCAGTATTTT. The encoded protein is CASRRLAGSTDTQYF.

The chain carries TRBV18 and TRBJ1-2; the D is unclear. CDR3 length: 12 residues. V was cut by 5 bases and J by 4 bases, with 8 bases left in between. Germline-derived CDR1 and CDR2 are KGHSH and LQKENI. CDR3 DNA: TGTGCCAGCTCAGACGAAGCCTATGGCTACACCTTC. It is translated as CASSDEAYGYTF.

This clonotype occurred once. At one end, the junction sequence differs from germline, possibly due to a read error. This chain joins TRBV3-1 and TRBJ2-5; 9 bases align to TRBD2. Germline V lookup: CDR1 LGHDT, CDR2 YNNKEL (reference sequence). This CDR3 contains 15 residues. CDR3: CDSSQGIAGAETQYF. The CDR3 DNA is TGTGACAGCAGCCAAGGGATAGCGGGGGCGGAGACCCAGTACTTC.

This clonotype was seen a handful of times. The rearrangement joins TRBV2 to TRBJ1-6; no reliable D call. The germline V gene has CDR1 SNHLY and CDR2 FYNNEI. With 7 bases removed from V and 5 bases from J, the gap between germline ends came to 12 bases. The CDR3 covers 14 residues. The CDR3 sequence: CASTQHRNNSPLHF. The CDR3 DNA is TGTGCCAGCACTCAACACCGGAATAATTCACCCCTCCACTTT.

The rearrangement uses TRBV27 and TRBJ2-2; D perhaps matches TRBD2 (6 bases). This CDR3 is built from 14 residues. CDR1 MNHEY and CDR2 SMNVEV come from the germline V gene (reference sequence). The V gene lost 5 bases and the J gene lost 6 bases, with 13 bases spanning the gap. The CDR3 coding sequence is TGTGCCAGCAGTCTCGGGACTCGACCCGGGGAGCTGTTTTTT. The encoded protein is CASSLGTRPGELFF.

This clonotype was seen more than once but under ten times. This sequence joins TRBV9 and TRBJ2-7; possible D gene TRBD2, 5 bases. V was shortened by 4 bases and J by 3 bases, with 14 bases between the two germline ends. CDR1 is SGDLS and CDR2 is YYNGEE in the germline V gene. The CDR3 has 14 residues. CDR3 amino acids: CASSPRTGSYEQYF. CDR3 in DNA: TGTGCCAGCAGCCCCCGAACGGGAAGCTACGAGCAGTACTTC.

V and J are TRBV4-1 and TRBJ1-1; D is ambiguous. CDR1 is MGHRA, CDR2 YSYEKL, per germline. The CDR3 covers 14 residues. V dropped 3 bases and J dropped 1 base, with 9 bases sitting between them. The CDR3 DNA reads TGCGCCAGCAGCCACTACGCAGGGAACACTGAAGCTTTCTTT. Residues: CASSHYAGNTEAFF.